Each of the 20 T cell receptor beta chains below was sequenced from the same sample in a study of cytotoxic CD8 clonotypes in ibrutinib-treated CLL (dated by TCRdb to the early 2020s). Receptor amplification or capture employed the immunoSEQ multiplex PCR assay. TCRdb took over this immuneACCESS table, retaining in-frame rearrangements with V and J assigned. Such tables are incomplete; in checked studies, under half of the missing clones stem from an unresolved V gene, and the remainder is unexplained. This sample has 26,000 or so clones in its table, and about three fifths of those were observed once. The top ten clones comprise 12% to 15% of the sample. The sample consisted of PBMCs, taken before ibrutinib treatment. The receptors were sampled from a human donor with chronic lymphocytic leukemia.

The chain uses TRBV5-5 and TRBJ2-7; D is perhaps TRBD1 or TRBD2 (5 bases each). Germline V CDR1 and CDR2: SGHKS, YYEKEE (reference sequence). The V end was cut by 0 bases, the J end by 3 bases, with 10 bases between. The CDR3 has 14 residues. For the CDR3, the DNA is TGTGCCAGCAGCTTGGGGGACGGTCACTACGAGCAGTACTTC. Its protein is CASSLGDGHYEQYF.

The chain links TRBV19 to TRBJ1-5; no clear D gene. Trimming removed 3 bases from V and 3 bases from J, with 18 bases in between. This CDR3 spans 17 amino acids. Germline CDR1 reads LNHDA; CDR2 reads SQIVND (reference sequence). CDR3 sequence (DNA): TGTGCCAGTAGTATGACACCAGGCCTCCTCCTCAATCAGCCCCAGCATTTT. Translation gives CASSMTPGLLLNQPQHF.

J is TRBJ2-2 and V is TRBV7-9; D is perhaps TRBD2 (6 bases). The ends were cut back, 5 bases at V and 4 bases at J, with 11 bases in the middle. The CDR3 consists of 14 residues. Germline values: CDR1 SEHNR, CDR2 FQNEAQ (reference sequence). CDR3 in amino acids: CASSPFGGTGELFF. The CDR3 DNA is TGTGCCAGCAGCCCCTTCGGGGGCACCGGGGAGCTGTTTTTT.

CDR3 bases: TGCAGCGTTGAAGCAGGGTATGGTGAAGCTTTCTTT. It encodes CSVEAGYGEAFF. This chain connects TRBV29-1 to TRBJ1-1; the D gene is possibly TRBD1 (5 bases). From germline, CDR1 is SQVTM and CDR2 ANQGSEA. This CDR3 comprises 12 residues. Trimming cost V 1 base and J 7 bases, with 10 bases left between them.

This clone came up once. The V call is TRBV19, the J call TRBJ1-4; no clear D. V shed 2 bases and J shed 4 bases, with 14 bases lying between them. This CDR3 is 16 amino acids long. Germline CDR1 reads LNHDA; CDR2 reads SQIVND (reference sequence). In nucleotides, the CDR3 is TGTGCCAGTAGTATACGAACAGATCGAGTTAATGAAAAACTGTTTTTT. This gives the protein CASSIRTDRVNEKLFF.

The CDR3 DNA sequence: TGTGCCAGCAGTTACGTTCGGGATCAGCCCCAGCATTTT. Translated, it gives CASSYVRDQPQHF. This chain joins TRBV6-5 and TRBJ1-5; D unclear. V dropped 2 bases and J dropped 5 bases, with 7 bases sitting between them. CDR1 is MNHEY, CDR2 SVGAGI, per germline. CDR3 length equals 13 residues.

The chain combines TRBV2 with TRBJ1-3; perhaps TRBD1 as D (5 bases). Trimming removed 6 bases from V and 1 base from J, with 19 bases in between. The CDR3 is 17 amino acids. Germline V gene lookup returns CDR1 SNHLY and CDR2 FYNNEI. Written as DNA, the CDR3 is TGTGCCAGCAGGGGGACTTCTCCCGAGCGGTCTGGAAACACCATATATTTT. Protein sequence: CASRGTSPERSGNTIYF.

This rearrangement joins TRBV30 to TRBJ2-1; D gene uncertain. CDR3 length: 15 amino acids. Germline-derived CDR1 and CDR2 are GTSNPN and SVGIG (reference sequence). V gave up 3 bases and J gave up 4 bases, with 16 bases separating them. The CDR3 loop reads CAWRESGNLYNEQFF. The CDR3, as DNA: TGTGCCTGGAGGGAGTCCGGTAATCTTTACAATGAGCAGTTCTTC.

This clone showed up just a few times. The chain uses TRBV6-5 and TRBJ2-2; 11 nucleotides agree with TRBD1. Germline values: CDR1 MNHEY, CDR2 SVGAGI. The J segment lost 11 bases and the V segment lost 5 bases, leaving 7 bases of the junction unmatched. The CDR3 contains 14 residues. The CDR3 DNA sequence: TGTGCCAGCAGTCCTCCCGGGACAGGGGGAGAGCTGTTTTTT. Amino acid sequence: CASSPPGTGGELFF.

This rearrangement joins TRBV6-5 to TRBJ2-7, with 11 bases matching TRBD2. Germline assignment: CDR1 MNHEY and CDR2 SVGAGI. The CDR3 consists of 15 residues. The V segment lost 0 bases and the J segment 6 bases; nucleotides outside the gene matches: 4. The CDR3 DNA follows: TGTGCCAGCAGTTACTCAGCACTAGCGGGAGTCGAGCAGTACTTC. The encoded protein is CASSYSALAGVEQYF.

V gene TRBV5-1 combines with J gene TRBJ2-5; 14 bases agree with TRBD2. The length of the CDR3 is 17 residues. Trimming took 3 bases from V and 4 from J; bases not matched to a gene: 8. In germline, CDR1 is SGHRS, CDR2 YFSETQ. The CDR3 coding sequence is TGCGCCAGCAGCTGGGGGACTAGCGGGAGATTGGGAGAGACCCAGTACTTC. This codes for CASSWGTSGRLGETQYF. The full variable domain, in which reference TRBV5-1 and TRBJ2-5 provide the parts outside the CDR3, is KAGVTQTPRYLIKTRGQQVTLSCSPISGHRSVSWYQQTPGQGLQFLFEYFSETQRNKGNFPGRFSGRQFSNSRSEMNVSTLELGDSALYLCASSWGTSGRLGETQYFGPGTRLLVL.

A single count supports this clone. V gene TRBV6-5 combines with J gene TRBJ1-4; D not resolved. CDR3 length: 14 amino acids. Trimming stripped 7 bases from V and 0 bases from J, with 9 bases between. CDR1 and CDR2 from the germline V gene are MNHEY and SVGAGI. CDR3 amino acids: CASICDATNEKLFF. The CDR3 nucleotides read TGTGCCAGCATCTGTGACGCAACTAATGAAAAACTGTTTTTT.

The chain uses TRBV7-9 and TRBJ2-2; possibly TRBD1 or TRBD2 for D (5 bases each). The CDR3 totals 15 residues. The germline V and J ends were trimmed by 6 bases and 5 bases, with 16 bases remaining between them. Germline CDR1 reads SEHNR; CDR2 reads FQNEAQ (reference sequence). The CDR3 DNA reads TGTGCCAGCAGAGGAATGCAGGGCGGGACCGGGGAGCTGTTTTTT. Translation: CASRGMQGGTGELFF.

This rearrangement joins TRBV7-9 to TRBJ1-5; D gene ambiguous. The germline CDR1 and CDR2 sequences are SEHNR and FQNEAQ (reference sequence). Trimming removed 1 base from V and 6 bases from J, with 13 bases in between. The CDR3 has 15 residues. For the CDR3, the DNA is TGTGCCAGCAGCTTAGGGGAGGGAGTGGGTCAGCCCCAGCATTTT. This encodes CASSLGEGVGQPQHF.

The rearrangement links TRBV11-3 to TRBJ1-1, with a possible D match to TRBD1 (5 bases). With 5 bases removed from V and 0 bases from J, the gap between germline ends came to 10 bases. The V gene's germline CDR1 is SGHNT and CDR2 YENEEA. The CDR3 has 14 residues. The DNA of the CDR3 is TGTGCCAGCAGCGGGGGAGGCTTGAACACTGAAGCTTTCTTT. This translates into CASSGGGLNTEAFF.

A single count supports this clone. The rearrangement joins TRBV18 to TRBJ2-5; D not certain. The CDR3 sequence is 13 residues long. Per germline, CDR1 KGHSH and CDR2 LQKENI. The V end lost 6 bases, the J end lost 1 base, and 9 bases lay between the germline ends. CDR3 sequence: CASSPDSQETQYF. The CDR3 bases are TGTGCCAGCTCCCCCGACTCCCAAGAGACCCAGTACTTC.

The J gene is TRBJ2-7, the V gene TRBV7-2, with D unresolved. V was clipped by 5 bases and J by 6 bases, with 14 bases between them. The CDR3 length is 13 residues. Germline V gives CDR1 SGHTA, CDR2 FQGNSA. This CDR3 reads CASSPRALFEQYF. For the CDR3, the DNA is TGTGCCAGCAGCCCCCGGGCCCTATTCGAGCAGTACTTC.

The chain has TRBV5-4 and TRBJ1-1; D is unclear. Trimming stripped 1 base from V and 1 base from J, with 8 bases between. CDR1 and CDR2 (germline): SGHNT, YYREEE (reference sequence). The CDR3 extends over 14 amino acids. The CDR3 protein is CASSLLQRNTEAFF. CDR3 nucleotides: TGTGCCAGCAGCTTGTTACAGAGGAACACTGAAGCTTTCTTT.

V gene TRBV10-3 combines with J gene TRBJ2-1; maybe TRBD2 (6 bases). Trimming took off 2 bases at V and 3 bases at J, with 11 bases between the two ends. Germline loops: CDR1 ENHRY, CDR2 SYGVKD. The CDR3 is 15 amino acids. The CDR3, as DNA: TGTGCCATCAGTGAGGGACTAACGAACTACAATGAGCAGTTCTTC. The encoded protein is CAISEGLTNYNEQFF.

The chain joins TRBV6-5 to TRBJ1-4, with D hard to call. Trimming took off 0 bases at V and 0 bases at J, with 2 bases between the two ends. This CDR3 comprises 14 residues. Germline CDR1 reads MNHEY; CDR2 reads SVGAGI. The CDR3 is CASSYSSTNEKLFF. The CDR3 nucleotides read TGTGCCAGCAGTTACTCGTCAACTAATGAAAAACTGTTTTTT.